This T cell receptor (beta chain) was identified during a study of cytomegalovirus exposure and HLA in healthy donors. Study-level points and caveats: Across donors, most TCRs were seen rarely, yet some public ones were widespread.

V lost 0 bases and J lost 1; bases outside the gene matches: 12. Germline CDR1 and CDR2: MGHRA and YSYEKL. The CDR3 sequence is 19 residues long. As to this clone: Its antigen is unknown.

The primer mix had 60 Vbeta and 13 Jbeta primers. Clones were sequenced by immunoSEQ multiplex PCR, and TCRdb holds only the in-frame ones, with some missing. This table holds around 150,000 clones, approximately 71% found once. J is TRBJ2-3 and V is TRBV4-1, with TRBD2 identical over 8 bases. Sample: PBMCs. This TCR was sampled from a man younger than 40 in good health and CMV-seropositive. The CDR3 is CASSQEPHGRGSGTDTQYF. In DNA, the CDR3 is TGCGCCAGCAGCCAAGAACCTCACGGGAGGGGAAGCGGCACAGATACGCAGTATTTT.